This is a list of T cell receptor beta chains from one sample in a study of T cells after yellow fever vaccination. One entry per CDR3 protein, called by TCRdb with MiXCR from the 5' RACE reads. The profile covers around 160,000 distinct CDR3 sequences, with almost 7% appearing a single time and roughly 2.5% taken by the ten largest. The material sequenced was CD4+ T cells sorted from PBMCs, taken around 5 days after the first yellow fever vaccination. These receptors all come from a man aged 18 to 30 who received the YFV17D yellow fever vaccine. CDR3s include the opening cysteine and the closing phenylalanine or tryptophan. A D gene is named only where the DNA matches it firmly. Expanded clones are given a class, and other clones once, few, many or no size at all.

j_gene	d_gene	abundance	v_gene	CDR3nt	CDR3aa
TRBJ2-3	-	many	TRBV5-8	TGTGCCAGCAGCTTGGTTGGGGTGAGCACAGATACGCAGTATTTT	CASSLVGVSTDTQYF
TRBJ2-3	-	few	TRBV5-1	TGCGCCAGCTCCCTCCCGACCAGCACAGATACGCAGTATTTT	CASSLPTSTDTQYF
TRBJ1-2	-	-	TRBV10-3	TGTGCCATCAGTGAGTCGAGAGGAGGGGATGGCTACACCTTC	CAISESRGGDGYTF
TRBJ1-4	-	-	TRBV5-1	TGCGCCAGCAGCCGTACTGGTCCCGGCGAAGGTGAAAAACTGTTTTTT	CASSRTGPGEGEKLFF
TRBJ2-5	-	many	TRBV6-2/TRBV6-3	TGTGCCAGCAGTGGGACGGAAGAGACCCAGTACTTC	CASSGTEETQYF
TRBJ2-3	-	-	TRBV5-4	TGTGCCAGCAGCCCATACGGCGGCGGGATAAGCACAGATACGCAGTATTTT	CASSPYGGGISTDTQYF
TRBJ2-5	-	many	TRBV20-1	TGCAGTGCTAGAGACAGGGGAAGGGAGACCCAGTACTTC	CSARDRGRETQYF
TRBJ2-7	TRBD2	-	TRBV20-1	TGCAGTGTTTGGCGGGCGGGGGCCTACGAGCAGTACTTC	CSVWRAGAYEQYF
TRBJ2-2	-	many	TRBV2	TGTGCCAGAAGACGGGCTGCGGGCGGGGAGCTGTTTTTT	CARRRAAGGELFF
TRBJ2-3	-	few	TRBV24-1	TGTGCCACCAGTCTTCCGGGCACAGATACGCAGTATTTT	CATSLPGTDTQYF
TRBJ1-1	TRBD1	-	TRBV15	TGTGCCACCAGCAAGGACAGGGGGTACCCCTTCAACACTGAAGCTTTCTTT	CATSKDRGYPFNTEAFF
TRBJ1-4	-	many	TRBV4-1	TGCGCCAGCAGCCAAGTTCGCCGACAGGCAACTAATGAAAAACTGTTTTTT	CASSQVRRQATNEKLFF
TRBJ2-5	-	many	TRBV11-2	TGTGCCAGCAGCTTAGAGCCCGGCCAAGAGACCCAGTACTTC	CASSLEPGQETQYF